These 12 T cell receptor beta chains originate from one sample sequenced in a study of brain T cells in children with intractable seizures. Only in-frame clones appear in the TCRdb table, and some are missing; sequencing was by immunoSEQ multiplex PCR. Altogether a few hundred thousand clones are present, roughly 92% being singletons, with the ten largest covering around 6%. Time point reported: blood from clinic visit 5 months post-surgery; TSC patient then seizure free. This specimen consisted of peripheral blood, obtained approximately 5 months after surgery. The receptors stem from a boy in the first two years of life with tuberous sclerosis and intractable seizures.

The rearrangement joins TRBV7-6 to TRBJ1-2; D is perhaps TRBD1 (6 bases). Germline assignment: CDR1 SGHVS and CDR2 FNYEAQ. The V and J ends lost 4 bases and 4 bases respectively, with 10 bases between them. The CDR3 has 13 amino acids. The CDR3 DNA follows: TGTGCCAGCAGCTCAGGGGTTGGCTATGGCTACACCTTC. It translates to CASSSGVGYGYTF.

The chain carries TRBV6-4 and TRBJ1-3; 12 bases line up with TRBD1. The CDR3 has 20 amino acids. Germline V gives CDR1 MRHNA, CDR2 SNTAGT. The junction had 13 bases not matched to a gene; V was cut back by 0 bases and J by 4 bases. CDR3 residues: CASSDSRRDRGLFVGNTIYF. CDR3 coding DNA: TGTGCCAGCAGTGACTCACGCCGGGACAGGGGGCTTTTCGTCGGAAACACCATATATTTT.

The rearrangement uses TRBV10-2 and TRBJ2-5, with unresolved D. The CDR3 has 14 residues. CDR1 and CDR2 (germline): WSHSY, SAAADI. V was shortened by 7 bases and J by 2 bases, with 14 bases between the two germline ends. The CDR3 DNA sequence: TGCGCCAGCAATAAAGAGGACCTACAAGAGACCCAGTACTTC. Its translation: CASNKEDLQETQYF.

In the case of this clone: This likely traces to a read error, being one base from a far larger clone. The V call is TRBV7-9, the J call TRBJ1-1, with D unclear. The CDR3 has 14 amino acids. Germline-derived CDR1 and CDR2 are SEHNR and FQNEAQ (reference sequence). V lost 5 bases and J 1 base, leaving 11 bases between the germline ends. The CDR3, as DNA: TGTGCCAGCAGCCCCCGGGCAGGGAACACTGAAGCTTTCTTT. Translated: CASSPRAGNTEAFF.

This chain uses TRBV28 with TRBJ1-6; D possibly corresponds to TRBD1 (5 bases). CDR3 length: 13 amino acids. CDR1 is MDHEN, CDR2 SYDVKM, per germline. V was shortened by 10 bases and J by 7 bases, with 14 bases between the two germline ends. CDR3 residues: CATHDGGNSPLHF. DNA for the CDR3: TGTGCCACCCATGATGGGGGAAATTCACCCCTCCACTTT.

The CDR3 loop is CASSVAAGGTSSYNEQFF. The CDR3 DNA reads as TGTGCCAGCAGCGTAGCAGCAGGGGGCACGAGCTCCTACAATGAGCAGTTCTTC. This sequence joins TRBV9 and TRBJ2-1, with TRBD1 identical over 8 bases. Germline CDR1 reads SGDLS; CDR2 reads YYNGEE. This CDR3 spans 18 amino acids. V gave up 0 bases and J gave up 0 bases; unmatched junction bases: 8.

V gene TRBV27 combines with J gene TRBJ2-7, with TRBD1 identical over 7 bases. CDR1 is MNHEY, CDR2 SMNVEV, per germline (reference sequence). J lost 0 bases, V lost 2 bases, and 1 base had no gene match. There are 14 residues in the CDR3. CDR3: CASSLRTGSYEQYF. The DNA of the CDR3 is TGTGCCAGCAGTTTAAGGACAGGCTCCTACGAGCAGTACTTC.

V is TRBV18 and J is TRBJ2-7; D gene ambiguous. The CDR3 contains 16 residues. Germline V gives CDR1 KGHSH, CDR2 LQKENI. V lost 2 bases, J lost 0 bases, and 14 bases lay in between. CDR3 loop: CASSPSADWFSYEQYF. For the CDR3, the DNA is TGTGCCAGCTCACCAAGCGCAGATTGGTTCTCCTACGAGCAGTACTTC.

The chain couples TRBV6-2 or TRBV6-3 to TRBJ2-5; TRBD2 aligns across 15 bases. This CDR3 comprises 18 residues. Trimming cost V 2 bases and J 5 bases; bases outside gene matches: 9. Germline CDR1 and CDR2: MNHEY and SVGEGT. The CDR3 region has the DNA TGTGCCAGCAGTTACGCTGGGACTAGCGGGGGGAAGGGGGAGACCCAGTACTTC. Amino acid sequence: CASSYAGTSGGKGETQYF.

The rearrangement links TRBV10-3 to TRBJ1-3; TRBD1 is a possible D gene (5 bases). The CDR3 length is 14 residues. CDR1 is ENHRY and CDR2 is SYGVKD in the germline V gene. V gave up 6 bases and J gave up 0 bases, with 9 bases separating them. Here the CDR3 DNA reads TGTGCCATCAGGGACACCAGCTCTGGAAACACCATATATTTT. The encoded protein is CAIRDTSSGNTIYF.

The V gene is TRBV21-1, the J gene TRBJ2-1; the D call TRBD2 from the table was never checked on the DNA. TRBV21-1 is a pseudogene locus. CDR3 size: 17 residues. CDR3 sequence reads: CASSNASGGSSYNEQFF. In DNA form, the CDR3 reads TGTGCCAGCAGCAACGCTAGCGGGGGAAGCTCCTACAATGAGCAGTTCTTC.

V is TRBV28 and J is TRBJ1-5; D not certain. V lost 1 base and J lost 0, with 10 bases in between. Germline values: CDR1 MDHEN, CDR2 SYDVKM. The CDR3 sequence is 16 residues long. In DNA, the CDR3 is TGTGCCAGCAGTTTATTTCCAGGAACTAGCAATCAGCCCCAGCATTTT. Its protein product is CASSLFPGTSNQPQHF.